What follows is one T cell receptor (beta chain) and its context. The record originates from a study of cytomegalovirus exposure and HLA in healthy donors. Across the study: The approximately 110 validation repertoires used the same platform as the 650 to 850 first-cohort repertoires, a later analysis reported.

The repertoire was sequenced with immunoSEQ multiplex PCR; TCRdb's copy has only in-frame clones and lacks some. The table records about 220,000 clones, under 95% of them present only once. The donors were members of the validation cohort, which comprised about 130 subjects and was separate from the first cohort of 600 to 800 subjects. The CDR3 is made up of 16 amino acids. V lost 3 bases and J 8 bases, leaving 20 bases between the germline ends. In germline, CDR1 is SGHDN, CDR2 FVKESK. The genes are TRBV14 and TRBJ2-1; maybe TRBD2 (6 bases). The sample comprised PBMCs. This clonotype was obtained from a young woman in good health and CMV-seronegative. CDR3 sequence reads: CASSQFGSGSGHEQFF. DNA of the CDR3: TGTGCCAGCAGCCAGTTTGGATCCGGGAGTGGTCATGAGCAGTTCTTC.